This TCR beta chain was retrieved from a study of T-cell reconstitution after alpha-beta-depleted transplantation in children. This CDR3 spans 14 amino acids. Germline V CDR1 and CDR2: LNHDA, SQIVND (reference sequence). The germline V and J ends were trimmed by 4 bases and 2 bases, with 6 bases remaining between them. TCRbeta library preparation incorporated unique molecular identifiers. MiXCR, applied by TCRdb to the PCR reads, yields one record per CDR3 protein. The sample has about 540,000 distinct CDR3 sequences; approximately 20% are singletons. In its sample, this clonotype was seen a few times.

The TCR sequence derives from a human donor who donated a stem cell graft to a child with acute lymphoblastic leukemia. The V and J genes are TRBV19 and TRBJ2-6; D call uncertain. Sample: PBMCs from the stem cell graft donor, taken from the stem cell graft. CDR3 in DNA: TGTGCCAGTAGTAACGGTCCTGGGGCCAACGTCCTGACTTTC. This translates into CASSNGPGANVLTF.